Following are 21 T cell receptor beta chains from one sample sequenced in a study of blood T cell repertoires in COVID-19. Measured with immunoSEQ multiplex PCR; TCRdb has only the in-frame clones, and not every one. The data contain about 160,000 clones, 80% to 95% of them singletons. Sequenced material: peripheral blood. The receptors were sampled from a young man with COVID-19, enrolled during active disease.

The CDR3 nucleotides are TGTGCCAGCAGTGAGGACAGAGTGGACCAGCCCCAGCATTTT. The encoded protein is CASSEDRVDQPQHF. The chain combines TRBV2 with TRBJ1-5, with D tentatively TRBD1 (6 bases). Trimming took off 3 bases at V and 7 bases at J, with 13 bases between the two ends. Germline lookup yields CDR1 SNHLY and CDR2 FYNNEI. CDR3 length: 14 amino acids.

This chain uses TRBV7-9 with TRBJ2-1, with 12 nucleotides matching TRBD1. The ends lost 5 bases at V and 3 bases at J; junction bases unmatched: 5. Germline values: CDR1 SEHNR, CDR2 FQNEAQ (reference sequence). The CDR3 covers 16 residues. CDR3 region: CASSPGTGGHYNEQFF. DNA of the CDR3: TGTGCCAGCAGCCCAGGGACAGGGGGCCACTACAATGAGCAGTTCTTC.

The V gene is TRBV4-3, the J gene TRBJ1-2; maybe TRBD1 (5 bases). V lost 6 bases and J lost 5, with 13 bases in between. Germline assignment: CDR1 LGHNA and CDR2 YSLEER. This CDR3 region has 13 residues. This CDR3 is CASSRRAGYGYTF. The CDR3 DNA is TGCGCCAGCAGTCGGAGGGCAGGGTATGGCTACACCTTC.

The chain has TRBV29-1 and TRBJ1-2; TRBD1 agrees at 7 bases. Germline CDR1 reads SQVTM; CDR2 reads ANQGSEA. This CDR3 comprises 14 residues. V was pared by 5 bases and J by 2 bases, with 8 bases of the junction left unmatched. The CDR3 sequence is CSVWAGGLNYGYTF. The CDR3 bases are TGCAGCGTTTGGGCAGGGGGGCTAAACTATGGCTACACCTTC.

V gene TRBV2 combines with J gene TRBJ1-1; no clear D. Trimming took 5 bases from V and 1 from J, leaving 8 bases between them. CDR1 is SNHLY and CDR2 is FYNNEI in the germline V gene. The CDR3 loop spans 13 amino acids. CDR3 coding DNA: TGTGCCAGCAGTTCCGAGGGGAACACTGAAGCTTTCTTT. The encoded protein is CASSSEGNTEAFF. Drawing the rest from reference TRBV2 and TRBJ1-1, the complete variable domain is EPEVTQTPSHQVTQMGQEVILRCVPISNHLYFYWYRQILGQKVEFLVSFYNNEISEKSEIFDDQFSVERPDGSNFTLKIRSTKLEDSAMYFCASSSEGNTEAFFGQGTRLTVV.

The rearrangement links TRBV7-9 to TRBJ1-1, with D possibly matching TRBD1 (6 bases). The germline gives CDR1 SEHNR, CDR2 FQNEAQ (reference sequence). This CDR3 is built from 16 residues. V lost 5 bases and J 5 bases, leaving 21 bases between the germline ends. The CDR3 bases are TGTGCCAGCAGCCCTAGCCCTCGCAGGGGATCGACTGAAGCTTTCTTT. Amino acids: CASSPSPRRGSTEAFF.

This rearrangement joins TRBV6-2 or TRBV6-3 to TRBJ1-1, with D possibly matching TRBD1 (5 bases). Germline values: CDR1 MNHEY, CDR2 SVGEGT. The ends were cut back, 6 bases at V and 3 bases at J, with 20 bases in the middle. The CDR3 sequence is 16 residues long. This CDR3 is CASSPWFKGDYTEAFF. CDR3 DNA: TGTGCCAGCAGCCCCTGGTTTAAAGGGGACTACACTGAAGCTTTCTTT.

The genes are TRBV28 and TRBJ2-7; tentative D call: TRBD2 (5 bases). The germline V gene has CDR1 MDHEN and CDR2 SYDVKM. The CDR3 length is 17 residues. The ends were cut back, 5 bases at V and 0 bases at J, with 20 bases in the middle. CDR3 sequence reads: CASSPPEGSRFSYEQYF. In DNA form, the CDR3 reads TGTGCCAGCAGTCCCCCAGAGGGTAGCAGGTTCTCCTACGAGCAGTACTTC.

CDR3 sequence (DNA): TGTGCCAGCAGCCGTGGACAGGGGGACACTGAAGCTTTCTTT. The encoded protein is CASSRGQGDTEAFF. The V call is TRBV5-4, the J call TRBJ1-1; 10 bases are a match to TRBD1. This CDR3 is 14 amino acids long. The ends lost 4 bases at V and 3 bases at J; junction bases unmatched: 3. Per germline, CDR1 SGHNT and CDR2 YYREEE (reference sequence).

This clone was detected a few times. The J gene is TRBJ1-6, the V gene TRBV6-5, with 10 bases fitting TRBD1. Germline assignment: CDR1 MNHEY and CDR2 SVGAGI. This CDR3 is built from 14 residues. V trimming: 11 bases; J trimming: 7 bases; junction bases outside the gene matches: 8. CDR3 nucleotides: TGTGCCGGAAAAGCGGGACAGGGGAATTCACCCCTCCACTTT. Encoded protein: CAGKAGQGNSPLHF.

V and J are TRBV13 and TRBJ1-1; perhaps TRBD1 as D (5 bases). The CDR3 extends over 14 amino acids. CDR1 is PRHDT and CDR2 is FYEKMQ in the germline V gene (reference sequence). V dropped 10 bases and J dropped 7 bases, with 22 bases sitting between them. CDR3 residues: CATTFLPGDGEAFF. The CDR3 DNA follows: TGTGCCACTACATTTTTACCGGGGGATGGTGAAGCTTTCTTT.

The chain carries TRBV6-6 and TRBJ1-2; no reliable D call. The CDR3 has 14 amino acids. Germline V lookup: CDR1 MNHNY, CDR2 SVGAGI (reference sequence). Trimming stripped 7 bases from V and 3 bases from J, with 15 bases between. The DNA of the CDR3 is TGTGCCAGCACCGCTACGGGGTCGGACTATGGCTACACCTTC. Protein: CASTATGSDYGYTF.

This chain links TRBV28 with TRBJ2-7; 10 nucleotides match TRBD1. Germline V CDR1 and CDR2: MDHEN, SYDVKM. V lost 4 bases, J lost 3 bases, and 6 bases stayed unmatched. The CDR3 is made up of 15 amino acids. The CDR3 is CASSSGQGVIYEQYF. The CDR3 DNA follows: TGTGCCAGCAGTTCAGGACAGGGGGTAATCTACGAGCAGTACTTC.

The V and J genes are TRBV7-3 and TRBJ1-1; tentatively, D is TRBD1 (6 bases). This CDR3 is 16 amino acids long. The V end was cut by 0 bases, the J end by 4 bases, with 15 bases between. Germline assignment: CDR1 SGHTA and CDR2 FQGTGA. The CDR3 protein is CASSLTRAGVATEAFF. The DNA of the CDR3 is TGTGCCAGCAGCTTAACTCGCGCAGGGGTGGCCACTGAAGCTTTCTTT.

This sequence joins TRBV14 and TRBJ2-1, with 14 bases fitting TRBD2. V shed 4 bases, J shed 15 bases, and the junction held 8 bases outside the gene matches. The CDR3 covers 14 residues. In germline, CDR1 is SGHDN, CDR2 FVKESK. As DNA, the CDR3 is TGTGCCAGCAGCCGAGGGACTAGCGGGGGTTCGGGGTTCTTC. Translating it yields CASSRGTSGGSGFF. The full variable domain, rest sourced from reference TRBV14 and TRBJ2-1, is EAGVTQFPSHSVIEKGQTVTLRCDPISGHDNLYWYRRVMGKEIKFLLHFVKESKQDESGMPNNRFLAERTGGTYSTLKVQPAELEDSGVYFCASSRGTSGGSGFFGPGTRLTVL.

In this sample, this clone turned up a few times. The chain couples TRBV30 to TRBJ1-1; D gene ambiguous. Germline CDR1 GTSNPN, CDR2 SVGIG (reference sequence). The germline V and J ends were trimmed by 5 bases and 5 bases, with 9 bases remaining between them. This CDR3 contains 11 residues. The chain's CDR3 is CAWAKETEAFF. DNA of the CDR3: TGTGCCTGGGCGAAGGAGACTGAAGCTTTCTTT.

The genes are TRBV19 and TRBJ1-2, with D perhaps TRBD1 (6 bases). V was pared by 5 bases and J by 8 bases, with 18 bases between. The CDR3 totals 14 residues. Germline V gives CDR1 LNHDA, CDR2 SQIVND (reference sequence). CDR3 nucleotides: TGTGCCAGTAGTTCAGCACAGGGATTGGGCGGCTACACCTTC. Residues: CASSSAQGLGGYTF.

The chain uses TRBV12-5 and TRBJ2-2; 10 bases match TRBD2. The CDR3 contains 16 residues. J gave up 4 bases and V 5 bases, and 7 bases lay outside the gene matches. Germline V CDR1 and CDR2: LGHNT, FRNRAP. The chain's CDR3 is CASGEPPSGGTGELFF. CDR3 in DNA: TGTGCTAGTGGTGAACCCCCTAGCGGGGGCACCGGGGAGCTGTTTTTT.

This clone appeared a single time. This chain uses TRBV28 with TRBJ2-1; TRBD2 aligns across 7 bases. Germline CDR1 is MDHEN and CDR2 is SYDVKM. The ends lost 7 bases at V and 1 base at J; junction bases unmatched: 10. The CDR3 covers 16 residues. CDR3: CASTSWASGSYNEQFF. The CDR3 nucleotides read TGTGCCAGCACTTCTTGGGCTAGCGGTTCCTACAATGAGCAGTTCTTC.

The chain recombines TRBV30 with TRBJ2-3, with TRBD2 matching over 13 bases. This CDR3 comprises 17 residues. In germline, CDR1 is GTSNPN, CDR2 SVGIG (reference sequence). V lost 2 bases and J lost 0; bases outside the gene matches: 5. The CDR3, as DNA: TGTGCCTGGAGTCCCGGGACTAGCGGGAAGAGCACAGATACGCAGTATTTT. Protein sequence: CAWSPGTSGKSTDTQYF.

The V gene is TRBV7-2, the J gene TRBJ1-6, with a weak D call TRBD1 (6 bases). The CDR3 sequence is 17 residues long. V lost 1 base and J 7 bases, leaving 17 bases between the germline ends. Germline V gene data show CDR1 as SGHTA and CDR2 as FQGNSA. CDR3: CASSLGGTGPFNSPLHF. The CDR3 bases are TGTGCCAGCAGCTTAGGTGGAACAGGGCCCTTCAATTCACCCCTCCACTTT. Based on the CDR3 plus reference TRBV7-2 and TRBJ1-6, the full variable domain is GAGVSQSPSNKVTEKGKDVELRCDPISGHTALYWYRQSLGQGLEFLIYFQGNSAPDKSGLPSDRFSAERTGGSVSTLTIQRTQQEDSAVYLCASSLGGTGPFNSPLHFGNGTRLTVT.